This is a list of T cell receptor beta chains from one sample in a study of T cell responses to AZD1222 COVID-19 vaccine. Produced via immunoSEQ multiplex PCR; TCRdb's table is partial and in-frame only. Here the sample spans about 120,000 clones, around nine tenths being singletons. Sequencing used peripheral blood, obtained on day 0 of AZD1222 vaccination. Receptors originate from an adult in good health. The CDR3 runs from the conserved cysteine through the conserved F or W. Each record gives: clone size, V gene, J gene, D gene, CDR3 DNA, CDR3 protein. D genes are given only for firm matches. Rows may omit the clone size; those that give it use once, few, many or a size class.

abundance: NA
v_gene: TRBV15
j_gene: TRBJ2-7
d_gene: NA
CDR3nt: TGTGCCACCAGCAGAGATGTTAACCGACAAATATACGAGCAGTACTTC
CDR3aa: CATSRDVNRQIYEQYF

abundance: few
v_gene: TRBV9
j_gene: TRBJ2-2
d_gene: NA
CDR3nt: TGTGCCAGCAGCGTAAGTGCCGGGGAGCTGTTTTTT
CDR3aa: CASSVSAGELFF

abundance: NA
v_gene: TRBV19
j_gene: TRBJ2-7
d_gene: NA
CDR3nt: TGTGCCAGTAGTAGGGGCGGGTTGAGCGACGAGCAGTACTTC
CDR3aa: CASSRGGLSDEQYF

abundance: NA
v_gene: TRBV11-2
j_gene: TRBJ1-1
d_gene: NA
CDR3nt: TGTGCCAGCAGCTATGGAAGACGGCTAGAAGCTTTCTTT
CDR3aa: CASSYGRRLEAFF

abundance: NA
v_gene: TRBV5-4
j_gene: TRBJ1-4
d_gene: TRBD1
CDR3nt: TGTGCCAGCAGCGAGGGACAGGGGCTCGAAAAACTGTTTTTT
CDR3aa: CASSEGQGLEKLFF

abundance: once
v_gene: TRBV5-1
j_gene: TRBJ1-2
d_gene: NA
CDR3nt: TGCGCCAGCAGAGACAGCCAAAACTATGGCTACACCTTC
CDR3aa: CASRDSQNYGYTF

abundance: few
v_gene: TRBV5-1
j_gene: TRBJ2-7
d_gene: TRBD1
CDR3nt: TGCGCCAGCAGCTTGAGACAGGGGGCGGTCGAGCAGTACTTC
CDR3aa: CASSLRQGAVEQYF

abundance: NA
v_gene: TRBV2
j_gene: TRBJ2-7
d_gene: TRBD1
CDR3nt: TGTGCCAGCAGTAGGCAGAGGAACAGGGGGTACGAGCAGTACTTC
CDR3aa: CASSRQRNRGYEQYF

abundance: once
v_gene: TRBV29-1
j_gene: TRBJ1-1
d_gene: NA
CDR3nt: TGCAGCGTTGAATACGGCCGCCTGAACACTGAAGCTTTCTTT
CDR3aa: CSVEYGRLNTEAFF

abundance: once
v_gene: TRBV5-4
j_gene: TRBJ2-7
d_gene: NA
CDR3nt: TGTGCCAGCAGCATTGTGGAGGGGAGCCTCAGGGGAGCTCGTGTTTACGAGCAGTACTTC
CDR3aa: CASSIVEGSLRGARVYEQYF

abundance: NA
v_gene: TRBV25-1
j_gene: TRBJ1-2
d_gene: NA
CDR3nt: TGTGCCAGCTCCAAGTCCAACTATGGCTACACCTTC
CDR3aa: CASSKSNYGYTF

abundance: NA
v_gene: TRBV4-2
j_gene: TRBJ2-1
d_gene: NA
CDR3nt: TGTGCCAGCAGCCCCCGGGCGGTTTGGAATGAGCAGTTCTTC
CDR3aa: CASSPRAVWNEQFF

abundance: NA
v_gene: TRBV5-5
j_gene: TRBJ1-5
d_gene: NA
CDR3nt: TGTGCCAGCAGCTTCAGTACAGGGTACAATCAGCCCCAGCATTTT
CDR3aa: CASSFSTGYNQPQHF

abundance: NA
v_gene: TRBV5-1
j_gene: TRBJ1-2
d_gene: NA
CDR3nt: TGCGCCAGCAGTTCCGAGACAGGTTTGAATGGCTACACCTTC
CDR3aa: CASSSETGLNGYTF

abundance: NA
v_gene: TRBV19
j_gene: TRBJ2-5
d_gene: NA
CDR3nt: TGTGCCAGTAGTATGGTTGGGGGGATACAAGAGACCCAGTACTTC
CDR3aa: CASSMVGGIQETQYF

abundance: NA
v_gene: TRBV18
j_gene: TRBJ2-1
d_gene: TRBD2
CDR3nt: TGTGCCAGCTCACCCGGACTAGCGGGGGGCTCCCGTCCCAATGAGCAGTTCTTC
CDR3aa: CASSPGLAGGSRPNEQFF

abundance: NA
v_gene: TRBV7-2
j_gene: TRBJ1-5
d_gene: NA
CDR3nt: TGTGCCAGCAGCTTAACGGCTAGCAATCAGCCCCAGCATTTT
CDR3aa: CASSLTASNQPQHF

abundance: NA
v_gene: TRBV2
j_gene: TRBJ1-6
d_gene: NA
CDR3nt: TGTGCCAGCACCGGGGGAATCAATTCACCCCTCCACTTT
CDR3aa: CASTGGINSPLHF

abundance: NA
v_gene: TRBV2
j_gene: TRBJ1-3
d_gene: NA
CDR3nt: TGTGCCAGCACTAGCGGAGGGACTGGAAACACCATATATTTT
CDR3aa: CASTSGGTGNTIYF

abundance: NA
v_gene: TRBV5-6
j_gene: TRBJ2-7
d_gene: NA
CDR3nt: TGTGCCAGCAGCTTACCGGGGACCAGAACCTACGAGCAGTACTTC
CDR3aa: CASSLPGTRTYEQYF

abundance: NA
v_gene: TRBV7-9
j_gene: TRBJ2-3
d_gene: NA
CDR3nt: TGTGCCAGCAGCCCGCCAATCACAGATACGCAGTATTTT
CDR3aa: CASSPPITDTQYF

abundance: NA
v_gene: TRBV12-3/TRBV12-4
j_gene: TRBJ1-1
d_gene: NA
CDR3nt: TGTGCCAGCAGCCTGGACTCAAACACTGAAGCTTTCTTT
CDR3aa: CASSLDSNTEAFF

abundance: NA
v_gene: TRBV27
j_gene: TRBJ2-3
d_gene: TRBD2
CDR3nt: TGTGCCAGCAAGGGTAGCGGGGGGGCCCCAGATACGCAGTATTTT
CDR3aa: CASKGSGGAPDTQYF

abundance: NA
v_gene: TRBV6-5
j_gene: TRBJ1-4
d_gene: NA
CDR3nt: TGTGCCAGCAGGGGAGGGAGTACACCTAATGAAAAACTGTTTTTT
CDR3aa: CASRGGSTPNEKLFF

abundance: NA
v_gene: TRBV6-2/TRBV6-3
j_gene: TRBJ1-1
d_gene: TRBD1
CDR3nt: TGTGCCAGCAGTGCTACCGGGACAGATAACACTGAAGCTTTCTTT
CDR3aa: CASSATGTDNTEAFF

abundance: few
v_gene: TRBV19
j_gene: TRBJ1-6
d_gene: TRBD1
CDR3nt: TGTGCCAGTACCTCGACAGGGATTACCTATAATTCACCCCTCCACTTT
CDR3aa: CASTSTGITYNSPLHF

abundance: NA
v_gene: TRBV30
j_gene: TRBJ1-6
d_gene: NA
CDR3nt: TGTGCCTGGAGTGATATAAGACCGTGGAATTCACCCCTCCACTTT
CDR3aa: CAWSDIRPWNSPLHF

abundance: NA
v_gene: TRBV4-3
j_gene: TRBJ2-1
d_gene: NA
CDR3nt: TGCGCCAGCAGCCAGGGACTCAAAAACTCCAATGAGCAGTTCTTC
CDR3aa: CASSQGLKNSNEQFF

abundance: NA
v_gene: TRBV6-5
j_gene: TRBJ2-7
d_gene: TRBD2
CDR3nt: TGTGCCAGCAGCCATAGCGGGGGGGCGGGCTACGAGCAGTACTTC
CDR3aa: CASSHSGGAGYEQYF

abundance: NA
v_gene: TRBV6-5
j_gene: TRBJ1-2
d_gene: TRBD1
CDR3nt: TGTGCCATCTGGACAGGGGTCGACTATGGCTACACCTTC
CDR3aa: CAIWTGVDYGYTF

abundance: NA
v_gene: TRBV6-1
j_gene: TRBJ1-5
d_gene: NA
CDR3nt: TGTGCCAGCAGTGAAGCGCTTCGAGATCAGCCCCAGCATTTT
CDR3aa: CASSEALRDQPQHF

abundance: NA
v_gene: TRBV7-9
j_gene: TRBJ2-5
d_gene: TRBD1
CDR3nt: TGTGCCAGCAGCAGCCGGGACAGGGAGGAGACCCAGTACTTC
CDR3aa: CASSSRDREETQYF

abundance: NA
v_gene: TRBV5-1
j_gene: TRBJ2-5
d_gene: NA
CDR3nt: TGCGCCAGCAGCTTGTGGTCGCCCGGGGGGCGAGAGACCCAGTACTTC
CDR3aa: CASSLWSPGGRETQYF

abundance: NA
v_gene: TRBV19
j_gene: TRBJ1-1
d_gene: TRBD1
CDR3nt: TGCGGTGGACAGGCGAACACTGAAGCTTTCTTT
CDR3aa: CGGQANTEAFF

abundance: NA
v_gene: TRBV5-1
j_gene: TRBJ1-3
d_gene: NA
CDR3nt: TGCGCCAGCAGACCGGACGTAAGCTCTGGAAACACCATATATTTT
CDR3aa: CASRPDVSSGNTIYF

abundance: NA
v_gene: TRBV6-6
j_gene: TRBJ2-7
d_gene: TRBD1
CDR3nt: TGTGCCAGCAGTCACAACAGGGGCCCGGGGTTGTACGAGCAGTACTTC
CDR3aa: CASSHNRGPGLYEQYF

abundance: few
v_gene: TRBV5-8
j_gene: TRBJ1-4
d_gene: NA
CDR3nt: TGTGCCAGCAGCTTGGGACCTCCTAATGAAAAACTGTTTTTT
CDR3aa: CASSLGPPNEKLFF

abundance: NA
v_gene: TRBV5-4
j_gene: TRBJ2-5
d_gene: TRBD2
CDR3nt: TGTGCCAGCAGCACTTCAGCGGGGAGGCGGCAAGAGACCCAGTACTTC
CDR3aa: CASSTSAGRRQETQYF

abundance: NA
v_gene: TRBV2
j_gene: TRBJ1-6
d_gene: NA
CDR3nt: TGTGCCAGCAGTGAAAGCGGGTCCTATAATTCACCCCTCCACTTT
CDR3aa: CASSESGSYNSPLHF

abundance: once
v_gene: TRBV29-1
j_gene: TRBJ2-7
d_gene: TRBD2
CDR3nt: TGCAGCGCAGACATAGCGGGGGGCCACGAGCAGTACTTC
CDR3aa: CSADIAGGHEQYF

abundance: few
v_gene: TRBV5-1
j_gene: TRBJ2-5
d_gene: NA
CDR3nt: TGCGCCAGCAGCTTGGTTGGGGACGTACAAGAGACCCAGTACTTC
CDR3aa: CASSLVGDVQETQYF

abundance: NA
v_gene: TRBV19
j_gene: TRBJ1-6
d_gene: NA
CDR3nt: TGTGCCAGTAGTTATTCCGGGTGGAATTCACCCCTCCACTTT
CDR3aa: CASSYSGWNSPLHF

abundance: once
v_gene: TRBV7-2
j_gene: TRBJ1-5
d_gene: TRBD1
CDR3nt: TGTGCCAGCAGCCGGGGGACAGGAAGACGGGTATACAATCAGCCCCAGCATTTT
CDR3aa: CASSRGTGRRVYNQPQHF

abundance: once
v_gene: TRBV5-1
j_gene: TRBJ2-3
d_gene: NA
CDR3nt: TGCGCCAGCAGCTTGACAGATCCCACAGATACGCAGTATTTT
CDR3aa: CASSLTDPTDTQYF

abundance: NA
v_gene: TRBV5-1
j_gene: TRBJ2-5
d_gene: NA
CDR3nt: TGCGCCAGCAGCTTGGCCTCCATCTCAGGCAAAGAGACCCAGTACTTC
CDR3aa: CASSLASISGKETQYF

abundance: NA
v_gene: TRBV2
j_gene: TRBJ1-1
d_gene: NA
CDR3nt: TGTGCCAGCTCCTCATGGGTTTGGGCTGAAGCTTTCTTT
CDR3aa: CASSSWVWAEAFF

abundance: NA
v_gene: TRBV12-3/TRBV12-4
j_gene: TRBJ1-4
d_gene: NA
CDR3nt: TGTGCCAGCAGTTTCATTAATGAAAAACTGTTTTTT
CDR3aa: CASSFINEKLFF

abundance: NA
v_gene: TRBV19
j_gene: TRBJ1-6
d_gene: NA
CDR3nt: TGTGCCAGTAAGTCTCCCATTGCGAGGAATTCACCCCTCCACTTT
CDR3aa: CASKSPIARNSPLHF

abundance: NA
v_gene: TRBV2
j_gene: TRBJ1-2
d_gene: TRBD1
CDR3nt: TGTGCCAGCCACCAGGGGGCTGACTCCTATGGCTACACCTTC
CDR3aa: CASHQGADSYGYTF